The following is a T cell receptor beta chain sequence with its context. Assay used: immunoSEQ multiplex PCR; TCRdb lists only in-frame clones, some missing. This repertoire shows roughly 270,000 clones, about four fifths found once; its top ten account for 5%. V shed 4 bases, J shed 0 bases, and the junction held 9 bases outside the gene matches. This CDR3 contains 17 residues. Germline-derived CDR1 and CDR2 are SNHLY and FYNNEI. These data originate in a study of blood T cell repertoires in COVID-19. Sequencing used PBMCs or T cells enriched from blood (not recorded which). This sequence was found in a man aged 35-49 years who had been exposed to COVID-19. V gene TRBV2 combines with J gene TRBJ2-1, with 7 bases matching TRBD2. DNA for the CDR3: TGTGCCAGCAGTGGTGCTAGCGGACATAGCTCCTACAATGAGCAGTTCTTC. Encoded protein: CASSGASGHSSYNEQFF.